The clone carrying this T cell receptor (beta chain) was seen more than once but under ten times. The sample belongs to a study of cytotoxic CD8 clonotypes in ibrutinib-treated CLL. The CDR3 is 15 residues long. Germline V gives CDR1 MGHRA, CDR2 YSYEKL. With 3 bases clipped from V and 4 bases from J, the junction kept 3 bases outside the gene matches. Method: immunoSEQ multiplex PCR; TCRdb's copy keeps in-frame clones and lacks some. The sample consists of 270,000 or so clones, approximately 76% of them appearing once. This sequence originates from a human donor with chronic lymphocytic leukemia. The sequenced sample was PBMCs, obtained at disease progression, from a patient treated with ibrutinib. The chain couples TRBV4-1 to TRBJ1-6, with 7 positions matching TRBD1. For the CDR3, the DNA is TGCGCCAGCAGCCAGAAACAGGGGTATAATTCACCCCTCCACTTT. It specifies CASSQKQGYNSPLHF.